This T cell receptor beta chain was profiled in a study of CD8 T cells in Susac syndrome. This clonotype has only one observation. It was with random hexamers that about 0.45 to 1 ug RNA was reverse transcribed. Via MiXCR, TCRdb re-called the immunoSEQ multiplex PCR reads, giving one row per CDR3 protein. Among around 180,000 distinct CDR3 sequences listed, 85% to 95% were seen once. The sample taken for sequencing was CD8+ T cells from PBMCs. The sequence derives from a human donor with multiple sclerosis.

The CDR3 spells CSASPGLTPREQYF. The CDR3 DNA reads as TGCAGTGCTAGCCCGGGTTTAACCCCTCGCGAGCAGTACTTC. The V and J genes are TRBV20-1 and TRBJ2-7, with D uncertain. V shed 3 bases and J shed 6 bases, with 18 bases lying between them. CDR1 and CDR2 from the germline V gene are DFQATT and SNEGSKA (reference sequence). This CDR3 spans 14 amino acids.